This TCR beta chain was captured by sequencing in a study of T-cell memory formation after mild COVID-19. Study in general: TCR clusters showed largely donor specificity.

TCRdb analysed the 5' RACE reads with MiXCR anew, one entry per CDR3 protein. The table has 290,000 or so distinct CDR3 sequences, 15% to 20% seen once. From germline, CDR1 is KGHDR and CDR2 SFDVKD. The CDR3 loop spans 12 amino acids. Trimming removed 9 bases at V and 2 bases at J, with 4 bases between. The specimen sequenced was PBMCs or a T cell subset sorted from them (not recorded which). This TCR derives from a man between 18 and 29 years old who had mild COVID-19 (a few samples of this study predate the infection). Cell type and time point are not known. This chain joins TRBV24-1 and TRBJ2-6; D gene ambiguous. CDR3 loop: CATGPGANVLTF. The DNA for the CDR3 is TGTGCCACCGGTCCTGGGGCCAACGTCCTGACTTTC.